This TCR beta chain derives from a study of blood T cells in healthy people across ages. Primers used in a second PCR of about 6 to 12 cycles were a sample-barcoded 5' primer and a J-beta primer mix. From the 5' RACE reads, TCRdb called clonotypes with MiXCR, one entry per CDR3 protein. Of just over 1 million distinct CDR3 sequences listed, around 45% are singletons. Every donor provided around 9.3 milliliters of peripheral blood. The CDR3 is made up of 14 amino acids. V was clipped by 5 bases and J by 1 base, with 12 bases between them. The study's findings and limits: Donors of long life had a larger count of naive CD4+ cells and greater diversity than aged donors.

With regard to this clonotype: No antigen is known for it.

The J gene is TRBJ2-7, the V gene TRBV12-3 or TRBV12-4; D unresolved. The TCR comes from a woman aged 55-70 years in good health. The source material was blood. The CDR3 here is CASSVTSVSYEQYF. As DNA, the CDR3 is TGTGCCAGCAGTGTAACGTCCGTGTCCTACGAGCAGTACTTC.